This TCR beta chain was documented in a study of TIL therapy for anti-PD-1-resistant metastatic lung cancer. This was the immunoSEQ v3 assay. The table came from immunoSEQ multiplex PCR; TCRdb's copy has only in-frame clones and leaves some out. The sample includes tens of thousands of clones, approximately 70% of them seen just once. Time point described: pre-treatment sample, taken before nivolumab and TIL therapy. Most excised metastases sampled were pleural nodules or supraclavicular lymph nodes. Progressing patients received lymphodepletion, expanded TIL infusion and IL-2. Looked up from germline, CDR1 is KGHSH and CDR2 is LQKENI. The V gene end was trimmed by 3 bases and the J gene end by 16 bases; junction bases not matched to a gene: 12. This CDR3 is 15 amino acids long.

This material consisted of tumor tissue, taken at baseline. The TCR sequence derives from a person between 25 and 79 years old with non-small cell lung cancer. The genes are TRBV18 and TRBJ2-1, with 13 positions matching TRBD2. CDR3 sequence: CASSPGLAGSIALFF. The CDR3 DNA sequence: TGTGCCAGCTCACCGGGACTAGCGGGATCTATTGCGCTCTTCTTC. The entire variable domain, with the rest obtained from reference TRBV18 and TRBJ2-1, is as follows: NAGVMQNPRHLVRRRGQEARLRCSPMKGHSHVYWYRQLPEEGLKFMVYLQKENIIDESGMPKERFSAEFPKEGPSILRIQQVVRGDSAAYFCASSPGLAGSIALFFGPGTRLTVL.